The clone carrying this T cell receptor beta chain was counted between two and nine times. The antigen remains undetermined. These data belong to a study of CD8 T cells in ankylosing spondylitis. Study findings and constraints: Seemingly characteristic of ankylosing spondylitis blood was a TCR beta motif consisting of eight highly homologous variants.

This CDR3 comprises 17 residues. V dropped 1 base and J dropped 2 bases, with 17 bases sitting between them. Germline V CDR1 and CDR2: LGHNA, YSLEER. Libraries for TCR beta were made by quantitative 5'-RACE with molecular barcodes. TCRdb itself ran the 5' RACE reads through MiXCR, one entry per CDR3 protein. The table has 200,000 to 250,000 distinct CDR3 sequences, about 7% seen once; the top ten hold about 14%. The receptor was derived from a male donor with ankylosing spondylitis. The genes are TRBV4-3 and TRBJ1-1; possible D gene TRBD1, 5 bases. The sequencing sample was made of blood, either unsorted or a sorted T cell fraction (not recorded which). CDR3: CASSQGPTGGTNTEAFF. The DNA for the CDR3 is TGCGCCAGCAGCCAAGGACCCACAGGTGGCACCAACACTGAAGCTTTCTTT.